This T cell receptor beta chain was obtained from a study of T-cell reconstitution after alpha-beta-depleted transplantation in children (dated by TCRdb to the mid-2010s). Describing the broader study: Using TCR repertoire profiling, the study quantitatively followed how T-cell immune reconstitution unfolded in children after TCRalphabeta/CD19-depleted allogeneic hematopoietic cell transplantation.

The protocol used for the library was PCR. Sequencing instrument: Illumina HiSeq 2500. Molecular barcoding was employed in the preparation of TCR libraries, with unique molecular identifiers being used to normalize TCRbeta repertoire quantification. The raw public reads went through TCRdb reprocessing: fastp at Q25, MiXCR clone calling, in-frame beta chains kept. Each entry merges the rows of one CDR3 protein and shows their most common DNA and genes. This sample lists some 490,000 distinct CDR3 sequences; about an eighth were detected once. The ten largest clonotypes hold about 5.6% of the sample. V is clipped by 4 bases and J by 3 bases, and the sequence between their germline boundaries is 14 bases long. The CDR3 spans 16 residues, from the cysteine through the phenylalanine. The kept DNA is CDR3 alone, 48 bases in frame from the first base. In the germline V gene, CDR1 corresponds to KGHDR and CDR2 to SFDVKD.

With regard to this clonotype: This clone's antigen is unknown. Base qualities are not recorded, but no much larger clone differs from it by a single base.

The sequence is built from TRBV24-1 and TRBJ1-4; D gene: possibly TRBD1, on 5 matching bases. The sample consisted of PBMCs from the stem cell graft donor, taken from the stem cell graft. This TCR was recovered from a human donor who donated a stem cell graft to a child with combined immunodeficiency. The bases read TGTGCCACCAGTGACGGGAACCAGGGACCTAATGAAAAACTGTTTTTT. This is translated as CATSDGNQGPNEKLFF.